The 18 T cell receptor beta chains listed next were all sequenced from one sample in a study of T cell repertoires in cytomegalovirus infection. Antigens for these TCRs are unknown. TCRdb reprocessed the reads via MiXCR and lists one record per CDR3 protein. The table lists around 770,000 distinct CDR3 sequences, just under 30% of them singletons. The sequenced sample was cultured CD8+ T cells from PBMCs, obtained from culture after CMV antigen stimulation. The receptors were gathered from a human donor in good health (CMV status not recorded). Some clones in this sample may be carry-over from other donors' samples.

This clonotype was counted between two and nine times. This rearrangement joins TRBV19 to TRBJ1-5; D uncertain. The V gene lost 4 bases and the J gene lost 4 bases, with 14 bases spanning the gap. Germline V CDR1 and CDR2: LNHDA, SQIVND (reference sequence). This CDR3 is 15 amino acids long. The chain's CDR3 is CASSKRRELNQPQHF. CDR3 in DNA: TGTGCCAGTAGTAAGAGGAGGGAATTAAATCAGCCCCAGCATTTT.

The V gene is TRBV4-2, the J gene TRBJ2-3; 7 bases match TRBD1. The CDR3 contains 17 residues. V gave up 0 bases and J gave up 2 bases; unmatched junction bases: 8. The germline gives CDR1 LGHNA, CDR2 YNFKEQ. The CDR3 region is CASSQDEGALITDTQYF. The CDR3 bases are TGTGCCAGCAGCCAAGATGAGGGGGCCCTTATCACAGATACGCAGTATTTT.

The chain couples TRBV4-1 to TRBJ2-7; possibly TRBD1 for D (6 bases). CDR1 and CDR2 (germline): MGHRA, YSYEKL. This CDR3 is built from 15 residues. V was trimmed by 0 bases and J by 1 base, leaving 10 bases between them. CDR3 DNA: TGCGCCAGCAGCCAAGAGGGGACACGTTCCTACGAGCAGTACTTC. Translated: CASSQEGTRSYEQYF.

This chain links TRBV12-3 or TRBV12-4 with TRBJ1-5; D is undetermined. V lost 5 bases and J lost 6, with 17 bases in between. This CDR3 is 15 amino acids long. The CDR3 bases are TGTGCCAGCAGTCCCCCCGGTAGGGCTTCTCAGCCCCAGCATTTT. It specifies CASSPPGRASQPQHF.

The chain has TRBV4-3 and TRBJ1-3, with D possibly matching TRBD1 (5 bases). CDR1 is LGHNA, CDR2 YSLEER, per germline. The CDR3 spans 16 residues. Trimming took 0 bases from V and 0 from J, leaving 9 bases between them. The CDR3 coding sequence is TGCGCCAGCAGCCAAGATCACGGGGGCTCTGGAAACACCATATATTTT. Protein: CASSQDHGGSGNTIYF.

In DNA, the CDR3 is TGTGCCAGCAGCTTGGGGTCGTCCGGAGAGACCAAAAACATTCAGTACTTC. Its translation is CASSLGSSGETKNIQYF. The chain has TRBV5-5 and TRBJ2-4; D call uncertain. This CDR3 region has 17 residues. Germline assignment: CDR1 SGHKS and CDR2 YYEKEE (reference sequence). Trimming took off 0 bases at V and 2 bases at J, with 15 bases between the two ends.

In its sample, this clonotype ranks as medium-sized. This chain uses TRBV5-4 with TRBJ2-5; 16 bases agree with TRBD2. The ends lost 2 bases at V and 7 bases at J; junction bases unmatched: 11. CDR1 is SGHNT and CDR2 is YYREEE in the germline V gene (reference sequence). The CDR3 is 18 residues long. For the CDR3, the DNA is TGTGCCAGCAGCTTCCCGGGACTAGCGGGGGGGCATGAAGTGACCCAGTACTTC. Translation gives CASSFPGLAGGHEVTQYF.

This clonotype was seen a few times. The rearrangement joins TRBV7-6 to TRBJ2-2, with TRBD2 matching over 12 bases. The germline gives CDR1 SGHVS, CDR2 FNYEAQ. The CDR3 has 16 amino acids. J lost 4 bases, V lost 5 bases, and 5 bases had no gene match. In DNA, the CDR3 is TGTGCCAGCAGCCTGACTAGCGGGGGAGTCACCGGGGAGCTGTTTTTT. Its translation: CASSLTSGGVTGELFF.

Comments on this clonotype: This could be a read error, since a much larger clone is one nucleotide away. The chain carries TRBV7-6 and TRBJ2-5, with a tentative D call TRBD1 (5 bases). In germline, CDR1 is SGHVS, CDR2 FNYEAQ. This CDR3 region has 15 residues. V was shortened by 1 base and J by 5 bases, with 14 bases between the two germline ends. CDR3 nucleotide sequence: TGTGCCAGCAGCTTAGGACAGAGCTTTCTGGAGACCCAGTACTTC. This encodes CASSLGQSFLETQYF.

The table lists this clonotype with many counts. The rearrangement uses TRBV7-2 and TRBJ2-4, with D possibly being TRBD1 (6 bases). The CDR3 has 15 residues. Trimming left V 6 bases short and J 2 bases short, with 14 bases between. Germline assignment: CDR1 SGHTA and CDR2 FQGNSA. In DNA, the CDR3 is TGTGCCAGCAGTCAGGACAGAGCTCCCAAAAACATTCAGTACTTC. Amino acids: CASSQDRAPKNIQYF.

The J gene is TRBJ2-7, the V gene TRBV19; 7 bases match TRBD1. The CDR3 has 15 amino acids. With V trimmed by 5 bases and J by 0 bases, 7 bases remained unmatched. Per germline, CDR1 LNHDA and CDR2 SQIVND (reference sequence). The CDR3 coding sequence is TGTGCCAGTAGTGCGGTTGCAGGGGGCTCCTACGAGCAGTACTTC. Its protein product is CASSAVAGGSYEQYF.

The J gene is TRBJ2-1, the V gene TRBV12-3 or TRBV12-4; D remains unclear. Trimming left V 3 bases short and J 4 bases short, with 10 bases between. The CDR3 has 14 residues. The CDR3 spells CASSFTGLYNEQFF. The DNA of the CDR3 is TGTGCCAGCAGTTTTACCGGCCTATACAATGAGCAGTTCTTC.

This clonotype was detected many times. The DNA of the CDR3 is TGTGCCAGCAGTTTTGGGACAGGGGACAGTGGAGTCTACAATGAGCAGTTCTTC. Protein sequence: CASSFGTGDSGVYNEQFF. The V call is TRBV12-3 or TRBV12-4, the J call TRBJ2-1; 10 bases fit TRBD1. This CDR3 contains 18 residues. V dropped 3 bases and J dropped 3; count of bases not matched to a gene: 11.

This chain connects TRBV20-1 to TRBJ2-6; D is uncertain. Germline CDR1 is DFQATT and CDR2 is SNEGSKA (reference sequence). With 3 bases removed from V and 0 bases from J, the gap between germline ends came to 6 bases. This CDR3 comprises 14 residues. This CDR3 reads CSASRYSGANVLTF. CDR3 DNA: TGCAGTGCTAGTCGTTACTCTGGGGCCAACGTCCTGACTTTC.

In regard to this clonotype: One base away lies a much larger clone, so this may be a sequencing read error. This chain joins TRBV7-2 and TRBJ2-1; 7 positions agree with TRBD2. The germline gives CDR1 SGHTA, CDR2 FQGNSA. The CDR3 spans 15 residues. The CDR3 nucleotides read TGTGCCAGCAGCCCGCGGGGGATTTCCTACAATAAGCAGTTCTTC. Protein sequence: CASSPRGISYNKQFF.

The chain joins TRBV10-2 to TRBJ2-1, with D maybe TRBD2 (6 bases). Trimming cost V 6 bases and J 10 bases, with 13 bases left between them. This CDR3 comprises 12 residues. CDR1 and CDR2 from the germline V gene are WSHSY and SAAADI. The CDR3 spells CASREKGREQFF. The DNA of the CDR3 is TGCGCCAGCAGGGAAAAGGGGAGGGAGCAGTTCTTC.

This clonotype was seen only a few times. The chain joins TRBV4-1 to TRBJ1-2, with TRBD1 matching over 8 bases. The length of the CDR3 is 14 residues. Germline assignment: CDR1 MGHRA and CDR2 YSYEKL. With 5 bases clipped from V and 4 bases from J, the junction kept 6 bases outside the gene matches. CDR3 protein: CASSTTGVVYGYTF. CDR3 in DNA: TGCGCCAGCAGCACGACAGGGGTAGTCTATGGCTACACCTTC.

The gene calls are TRBV11-3 and TRBJ1-4; TRBD1 agrees at 7 bases. The CDR3 consists of 16 residues. The germline V gene has CDR1 SGHNT and CDR2 YENEEA. V trimming: 3 bases; J trimming: 6 bases; junction bases outside the gene matches: 10. CDR3 bases: TGTGCCAGCAGCTTCGGACCGAACCAGGGGGATGAAAAACTGTTTTTT. It translates to CASSFGPNQGDEKLFF.